Presented here are 18 T cell receptor beta chains from one specimen sequenced in a study of T cell repertoires in cytomegalovirus infection. A single record per CDR3 protein comes from TCRdb applying MiXCR to the reads. Altogether approximately 110,000 distinct CDR3 sequences are present, 42% being singletons, with the ten largest covering roughly 70%. What these receptors recognize is not known. Sample: CD8+ T cells from cultured PBMCs, taken from culture after CMV antigen stimulation. The receptors stem from a human donor in good health (CMV status not recorded). Some clones in this sample may be carry-over from other donors' samples.

The rearrangement uses TRBV20-1 and TRBJ1-1; no clear D. This CDR3 region has 11 residues. CDR1 is DFQATT, CDR2 SNEGSKA, per germline (reference sequence). V was clipped by 8 bases and J by 1 base, with 8 bases between them. The CDR3 reads CSTSRNTEAFF. The CDR3 DNA is TGCAGTACTTCACGGAACACTGAAGCTTTCTTT.

The chain employs TRBV7-2 and TRBJ2-1; 9 bases are shared with TRBD2. Losses at the gene ends were 1 base for V and 8 bases for J; bases not matched to a gene: 9. From germline, CDR1 is SGHTA and CDR2 FQGNSA. CDR3 length equals 16 residues. DNA of the CDR3: TGTGCCAGCAGCTTAGTTAGCGGGGGTCCCAGGGATGAGCAGTTCTTC. It encodes CASSLVSGGPRDEQFF.

The chain joins TRBV12-3 or TRBV12-4 to TRBJ2-3, with TRBD2 matching 10 bases. V dropped 6 bases and J dropped 4; count of bases not matched to a gene: 13. The CDR3 extends over 17 amino acids. CDR3 in DNA: TGTGCCAGCAGCTCCGATGAGCGGGGGGGCCTAGCAGATACGCAGTATTTT. It codes for CASSSDERGGLADTQYF.

In this sample, this clonotype turned up a few times. The chain couples TRBV29-1 to TRBJ1-2, with TRBD1 matching 9 bases. The CDR3 consists of 17 residues. Germline CDR1 reads SQVTM; CDR2 reads ANQGSEA. J lost 0 bases, V lost 6 bases, and 14 bases had no gene match. The CDR3: CSVWGYDRGKANYGYTF. CDR3 DNA: TGCAGCGTATGGGGGTATGACAGGGGGAAGGCTAACTATGGCTACACCTTC.

This clonotype was found once. The CDR3 bases are TGTGCCAGCAGTTCCTTTGGATCCTACGAGCAGTACTTC. Its protein is CASSSFGSYEQYF. This chain joins TRBV2 and TRBJ2-7; no clear D. CDR3 length: 13 residues. Germline values: CDR1 SNHLY, CDR2 FYNNEI. With 5 bases removed from V and 1 base from J, the gap between germline ends came to 9 bases.

V usage is TRBV6-6 and J usage is TRBJ2-7, with 8 positions matching TRBD2. Germline V gene lookup returns CDR1 MNHNY and CDR2 SVGAGI (reference sequence). The CDR3 extends over 16 amino acids. V lost 3 bases to trimming and J lost 1 base; unmatched junction nucleotides: 8. The CDR3 protein is CASSYDKSGGSYEQYF. Written as DNA, the CDR3 is TGTGCCAGCAGTTATGACAAAAGCGGGGGTTCCTACGAGCAGTACTTC.

The V and J genes are TRBV19 and TRBJ1-5; D remains unclear. This CDR3 contains 13 residues. Deletions cut 5 bases from V and 0 bases from J, with 5 bases between. CDR1 and CDR2 from the germline V gene are LNHDA and SQIVND (reference sequence). CDR3 DNA sequence: TGTGCCAGTAGTGCGTATAGCAATCAGCCCCAGCATTTT. As protein: CASSAYSNQPQHF.

V gene TRBV11-1 combines with J gene TRBJ2-1; tentatively, D is TRBD2 (6 bases). CDR1 is SGHAT and CDR2 is FQDESV in the germline V gene (reference sequence). The CDR3 is 15 residues long. The ends were cut back, 2 bases at V and 3 bases at J, with 11 bases in the middle. DNA of the CDR3: TGTGCCAGCAGCTTAAACTCCGGGAGCTACAATGAGCAGTTCTTC. Protein: CASSLNSGSYNEQFF.

This sequence joins TRBV7-9 and TRBJ2-7; TRBD1 is a possible D gene (6 bases). Germline lookup yields CDR1 SEHNR and CDR2 FQNEAQ (reference sequence). This CDR3 spans 15 amino acids. Between the trimmed V and J ends, which lost 5 bases and 2 bases, there was a span of 16 bases. The CDR3 DNA follows: TGTGCCAGCAGCGGAGTGGGGGACAAGACCTACGAGCAGTACTTC. This codes for CASSGVGDKTYEQYF.

This clonotype has a count of ten or more. J is TRBJ2-1 and V is TRBV5-5, with D possibly TRBD1 on 5 matching bases. The germline V and J ends were trimmed by 4 bases and 3 bases, with 11 bases remaining between them. Germline V gives CDR1 SGHKS, CDR2 YYEKEE (reference sequence). This CDR3 comprises 14 residues. CDR3 in DNA: TGTGCCAGCAGCCTGACAGACAGCTACAATGAGCAGTTCTTC. It is translated as CASSLTDSYNEQFF.

V usage is TRBV6-5 and J usage is TRBJ2-1, with D unresolved. V was trimmed by 2 bases and J by 4 bases, leaving 9 bases between them. The CDR3 runs to 14 residues. Germline loops: CDR1 MNHEY, CDR2 SVGAGI. DNA for the CDR3: TGTGCCAGCAGTTACCTCGTAGGATACAATGAGCAGTTCTTC. Amino acid sequence: CASSYLVGYNEQFF.

This rearrangement joins TRBV7-3 to TRBJ2-3, with TRBD1 matching over 8 bases. This CDR3 is built from 16 residues. V lost 5 bases to trimming and J lost 1 base; unmatched junction nucleotides: 8. Germline CDR1 SGHTA, CDR2 FQGTGA. DNA for the CDR3: TGTGCCAGCAGCACACCCAGGGGGCATGGCACAGATACGCAGTATTTT. Translation gives CASSTPRGHGTDTQYF. The full variable domain, with the rest looked up from reference TRBV7-3 and TRBJ2-3, is GAGVSQTPSNKVTEKGKYVELRCDPISGHTALYWYRQSLGQGPEFLIYFQGTGAADDSGLPNDRFFAVRPEGSVSTLKIQRTERGDSAVYLCASSTPRGHGTDTQYFGPGTRLTVL.

CDR3 bases: TGTGCCAGCTCCTCAAGGTCTGGGAACGAGCAGTACTTC. Its translation is CASSSRSGNEQYF. The chain has TRBV12-3 or TRBV12-4 and TRBJ2-7; D ambiguous. The CDR3 is 13 amino acids. The germline V and J ends were trimmed by 8 bases and 5 bases, with 16 bases remaining between them.

Only a few counts were recorded for this clonotype. The chain uses TRBV7-2 and TRBJ1-4; 8 nucleotides align to TRBD1. The V and J ends lost 2 bases and 5 bases, in that order; junction bases with no gene match: 4. The CDR3 loop spans 15 amino acids. Germline CDR1 reads SGHTA; CDR2 reads FQGNSA. CDR3 coding DNA: TGTGCCAGCAGCTTAATCCGGACAGGGAATGAAAAACTGTTTTTT. Its protein product is CASSLIRTGNEKLFF.

This clonotype was found a few times. V is TRBV7-2 and J is TRBJ1-3; 7 bases agree with TRBD1. This CDR3 comprises 16 residues. V dropped 5 bases and J dropped 4; count of bases not matched to a gene: 11. Germline V CDR1 and CDR2: SGHTA, FQGNSA. This CDR3 is CASSDRVISGGNTIYF. DNA for the CDR3: TGTGCCAGCAGCGACAGGGTTATATCGGGCGGAAACACCATATATTTT.

The V and J genes are TRBV7-6 and TRBJ1-1, with D maybe TRBD1 (5 bases). This CDR3 has 15 amino acids. V lost 1 base, J lost 4 bases, and 13 bases lay in between. CDR1 and CDR2 (germline): SGHVS, FNYEAQ. The CDR3 here is CASSLVKGSATEAFF. In DNA, the CDR3 is TGTGCCAGCAGCTTAGTCAAGGGGTCCGCCACTGAAGCTTTCTTT.

The rearrangement joins TRBV7-9 to TRBJ2-7, with unresolved D. V gave up 3 bases and J gave up 6 bases, with 15 bases separating them. The germline gives CDR1 SEHNR, CDR2 FQNEAQ (reference sequence). This CDR3 region has 14 residues. The CDR3 coding sequence is TGTGCCAGCAGCTTTGAAGGGATAGGTCGCGAGCAGTACTTC. This encodes CASSFEGIGREQYF.

This clonotype came up a few times. The J gene is TRBJ1-3, the V gene TRBV7-6; 8 bases line up with TRBD1. Per the germline V gene, CDR1 is SGHVS and CDR2 is FNYEAQ. This CDR3 has 15 residues. The V gene end was trimmed by 4 bases and the J gene end by 4 bases; junction bases not matched to a gene: 6. CDR3 protein: CASSSRQGLGNTIYF. CDR3 DNA sequence: TGTGCCAGCAGCTCCCGACAGGGGTTAGGAAACACCATATATTTT.